These 25 T cell receptor beta chains were all obtained from the same sample, sequenced in a study of OX40 agonist ivuxolimab in advanced cancers. Libraries were prepared through the immunoSEQ multiplex PCR assay. Entries here come from immuneACCESS through TCRdb and include only in-frame sequences with V and J called. Some clones fail to appear in such tables; in the studies checked, an unresolved V gene covers under half of the shortfall, and the cause of the remainder is unknown. Counted in this sample were about 82,000 clones; around 88% of them appeared once. About 0.8% of the sample comes from the top ten. The specimen was CD4+ or CD8+ T cells sorted from blood, collected in a trial of the OX40 agonist ivuxolimab. The receptors stem from an adult with an advanced solid tumor such as melanoma, head and neck, liver or kidney cancer.

This clone was seen a few times. This rearrangement joins TRBV5-1 to TRBJ2-7; no clear D. The CDR3 spans 12 residues. From germline, CDR1 is SGHRS and CDR2 YFSETQ. With 1 base removed from V and 5 bases from J, the gap between germline ends came to 7 bases. The CDR3 region is CASSLKGHEQYF. Here the CDR3 DNA reads TGCGCCAGCAGCTTGAAGGGTCACGAGCAGTACTTC.

The chain uses TRBV10-3 and TRBJ1-3; TRBD1 matches 8 bases. Unmatched junction bases numbered 6, after V lost 8 bases and J lost 9 bases. The CDR3 length is 12 residues. Germline CDR1 and CDR2: ENHRY and SYGVKD. In nucleotides, the CDR3 is TGTGCCATCGAAACAGGGGGAGGCACCATATATTTT. Its protein is CAIETGGGTIYF.

The rearrangement links TRBV19 to TRBJ1-5; D is ambiguous. Germline values: CDR1 LNHDA, CDR2 SQIVND (reference sequence). V was shortened by 3 bases and J by 7 bases, with 13 bases between the two germline ends. The CDR3 totals 14 residues. In nucleotides, the CDR3 is TGTGCCAGTAGTATCGGAGCCATGGGGCAGCCCCAGCATTTT. Translation gives CASSIGAMGQPQHF. Looking up the rest from reference TRBV19 and TRBJ1-5 gives the full variable domain: DGGITQSPKYLFRKEGQNVTLSCEQNLNHDAMYWYRQDPGQGLRLIYYSQIVNDFQKGDIAEGYSVSREKKESFPLTVTSAQKNPTAFYLCASSIGAMGQPQHFGDGTRLSIL.

This sequence joins TRBV7-2 and TRBJ1-5; no clear D gene. CDR1 is SGHTA, CDR2 FQGNSA, per germline. The germline V and J ends were trimmed by 2 bases and 5 bases, with 7 bases remaining between them. The CDR3 contains 13 residues. CDR3 region: CASSLQVDQPQHF. For the CDR3, the DNA is TGTGCCAGCAGCTTACAAGTCGATCAGCCCCAGCATTTT.

This clone was recorded only once. The chain uses TRBV30 and TRBJ2-5, with unresolved D. This CDR3 comprises 14 residues. Trimming took 1 base from V and 4 from J, leaving 13 bases between them. Looked up from germline, CDR1 is GTSNPN and CDR2 is SVGIG (reference sequence). The CDR3 is CAWSAELGGETQYF. CDR3 DNA sequence: TGTGCCTGGAGTGCGGAACTCGGCGGAGAGACCCAGTACTTC.

This clone appeared once. The same CDR3 can be traced to other DNA sequences in this sample. V is TRBV14 and J is TRBJ2-7; D is possibly TRBD1 (6 bases). The V end lost 4 bases, the J end lost 5 bases, and 15 bases lay between the germline ends. Germline V gene sequence: CDR1 SGHDN, CDR2 FVKESK. The CDR3 length is 14 residues. The CDR3: CASSPQAGVHEQYF. DNA of the CDR3: TGTGCCAGCAGCCCCCAAGCAGGGGTCCACGAGCAGTACTTC.

V and J are TRBV7-9 and TRBJ2-3; TRBD2 matches 9 bases. The CDR3 spans 14 residues. V lost 1 base to trimming and J lost 6 bases; unmatched junction nucleotides: 2. Germline V gene sequence: CDR1 SEHNR, CDR2 FQNEAQ (reference sequence). CDR3 sequence (DNA): TGTGCCAGCAGCTTAGGTAGCGGGAGTGATACGCAGTATTTT. Protein: CASSLGSGSDTQYF.

The chain combines TRBV13 with TRBJ1-1, with D perhaps TRBD1 (6 bases). This CDR3 comprises 14 residues. V lost 1 base and J lost 6, with 12 bases in between. CDR1 and CDR2 (germline): PRHDT, FYEKMQ (reference sequence). The CDR3: CASSLEGGWAEAFF. The CDR3 DNA sequence: TGTGCCAGCAGCTTAGAAGGGGGATGGGCTGAAGCTTTCTTT.

This chain's CDR3 is CASSLAGLAGATGELFF. The CDR3 coding sequence is TGTGCCAGCAGCTTGGCCGGGCTAGCGGGAGCCACCGGGGAGCTGTTTTTT. The chain combines TRBV5-4 with TRBJ2-2; 10 bases fit TRBD2. The CDR3 totals 17 residues. CDR1 is SGHNT and CDR2 is YYREEE in the germline V gene (reference sequence). Trimming removed 0 bases from V and 4 bases from J; junction bases left unmatched: 6.

The V and J genes are TRBV9 and TRBJ2-3, with D hard to call. V lost 0 bases to trimming and J lost 3 bases, with 2 bases between them. The CDR3 covers 12 residues. Germline CDR1 is SGDLS and CDR2 is YYNGEE. The DNA for the CDR3 is TGTGCCAGCAGCGTAGATACAGATACGCAGTATTTT. This sequence encodes CASSVDTDTQYF.

The rearrangement links TRBV5-1 to TRBJ2-5; 11 bases match TRBD1. CDR1 SGHRS and CDR2 YFSETQ come from the germline V gene. V lost 6 bases to trimming and J lost 5 bases; unmatched junction nucleotides: 9. This CDR3 spans 15 amino acids. The CDR3 protein is CASNFGTGGGETQYF. CDR3 DNA sequence: TGCGCCAGCAACTTTGGGACAGGGGGTGGGGAGACCCAGTACTTC. Supplemented by reference TRBV5-1 and TRBJ2-5, the full variable domain reads KAGVTQTPRYLIKTRGQQVTLSCSPISGHRSVSWYQQTPGQGLQFLFEYFSETQRNKGNFPGRFSGRQFSNSRSEMNVSTLELGDSALYLCASNFGTGGGETQYFGPGTRLLVL.

The gene calls are TRBV30 and TRBJ1-6; D is unclear. The V end was cut by 1 base, the J end by 7 bases, with 8 bases between. The CDR3 covers 13 residues. The V gene's germline CDR1 is GTSNPN and CDR2 SVGIG (reference sequence). The CDR3 loop is CAWSGKGNSPLHF. DNA of the CDR3: TGTGCCTGGAGTGGAAAGGGAAATTCACCCCTCCACTTT.

The rearrangement joins TRBV7-6 to TRBJ2-1; perhaps D is TRBD1 or TRBD2 (5 bases each). Germline V CDR1 and CDR2: SGHVS, FNYEAQ. The CDR3 length is 16 residues. Trimming took 2 bases from V and 7 from J, leaving 18 bases between them. For the CDR3, the DNA is TGTGCCAGCAGCTTAAGCCGGGGATCCGGGACGAATGAGCAGTTCTTC. This codes for CASSLSRGSGTNEQFF.

The V call is TRBV6-5, the J call TRBJ2-3, with a possible D match to TRBD2 (6 bases). Trimming took off 5 bases at V and 8 bases at J, with 14 bases between the two ends. This CDR3 region has 13 residues. Germline V lookup: CDR1 MNHEY, CDR2 SVGAGI. This chain's CDR3 is CASSPREEVTQYF. CDR3 bases: TGTGCCAGCAGTCCGAGGGAGGAGGTTACGCAGTATTTT.

This chain connects TRBV7-8 to TRBJ1-2; D ambiguous. The CDR3 is 13 residues long. Germline CDR1 is SGHVS and CDR2 is FQNEAQ. The V gene lost 6 bases and the J gene lost 3 bases, with 11 bases spanning the gap. DNA for the CDR3: TGTGCCAGCAGGGATCTCCTTGACTATGGCTACACCTTC. Translated, it gives CASRDLLDYGYTF.

V gene TRBV7-2 combines with J gene TRBJ1-1; TRBD1 matches at 8 bases. V trimming: 4 bases; J trimming: 4 bases; junction bases outside the gene matches: 8. Germline V gives CDR1 SGHTA, CDR2 FQGNSA. This CDR3 has 15 residues. The CDR3 coding sequence is TGTGCCAGCAGCTCCTGGACAGGGAGGGGCACTGAAGCTTTCTTT. Protein sequence: CASSSWTGRGTEAFF.

The chain couples TRBV5-4 to TRBJ1-4; possibly TRBD1 for D (5 bases). The CDR3 is made up of 16 amino acids. Trimming left V 4 bases short and J 0 bases short, with 13 bases between. Germline CDR1 and CDR2: SGHNT and YYREEE (reference sequence). In DNA form, the CDR3 reads TGTGCCAGCAGCGTCGGGGGAGGGGCAACTAATGAAAAACTGTTTTTT. It is translated as CASSVGGGATNEKLFF.

V usage is TRBV5-6 and J usage is TRBJ1-1; 7 positions match TRBD1. J lost 4 bases, V lost 6 bases, and 6 bases had no gene match. The CDR3 is 13 residues long. Germline assignment: CDR1 SGHDT and CDR2 YYEEEE. The CDR3 loop is CASTRGGATEAFF. The CDR3 DNA reads TGTGCCAGCACCAGAGGGGGCGCCACTGAAGCTTTCTTT.

This sequence joins TRBV5-4 and TRBJ2-1, with 10 bases aligning to TRBD2. Germline CDR1 and CDR2: SGHNT and YYREEE (reference sequence). The CDR3 contains 15 residues. The ends lost 4 bases at V and 1 base at J; junction bases unmatched: 2. The CDR3 region has the DNA TGTGCCAGCAGCGAGCGGGAGGGATCCTACAATGAGCAGTTCTTC. Translation gives CASSEREGSYNEQFF. The variable domain in full, completed from reference TRBV5-4 and TRBJ2-1, reads ETGVTQSPTHLIKTRGQQVTLRCSSQSGHNTVSWYQQALGQGPQFIFQYYREEENGRGNFPPRFSGLQFPNYSSELNVNALELDDSALYLCASSEREGSYNEQFFGPGTRLTVL.

This chain uses TRBV23-1 with TRBJ1-3, with 7 bases fitting TRBD1. TRBV23-1 is annotated as an ORF whose role is uncertain. This CDR3 is 15 amino acids long. Trimming cost V 4 bases and J 0 bases; bases outside gene matches: 3. CDR3 sequence reads: CASSRDSSSGNTIYF. CDR3 nucleotide sequence: TGCGCCAGCAGTCGGGACAGCTCCTCTGGAAACACCATATATTTT.

This chain connects TRBV7-3 to TRBJ2-5; D perhaps matches TRBD2 (7 bases). CDR3 length: 16 amino acids. Trimming removed 1 base from V and 1 base from J, with 13 bases in between. The germline V gene has CDR1 SGHTA and CDR2 FQGTGA. In DNA, the CDR3 is TGTGCCAGCAGCTTAAGAGGGGGACTAACCCAAGAGACCCAGTACTTC. It translates to CASSLRGGLTQETQYF.

This chain uses TRBV5-1 with TRBJ2-2, with D hard to call. The V end was cut by 4 bases, the J end by 3 bases, with 1 base between. This CDR3 is 11 amino acids long. The germline V gene encodes CDR1 SGHRS and CDR2 YFSETQ. This chain's CDR3 is CASSHTGELFF. The CDR3 DNA sequence: TGCGCCAGCAGCCACACCGGGGAGCTGTTTTTT.

A few counts support this clone. The chain joins TRBV27 to TRBJ2-7; D gene uncertain. Per the germline V gene, CDR1 is MNHEY and CDR2 is SMNVEV (reference sequence). This CDR3 comprises 12 residues. The V and J ends lost 3 bases and 7 bases respectively, with 10 bases between them. CDR3 nucleotide sequence: TGTGCCAGCAGTTTTCCCGCCCGGGAGCAGTACTTC. Amino acids: CASSFPAREQYF.

J is TRBJ2-3 and V is TRBV29-1, with 8 bases lining up with TRBD1. The CDR3 length is 14 residues. Germline loops: CDR1 SQVTM, CDR2 ANQGSEA. With 7 bases clipped from V and 5 bases from J, the junction kept 11 bases outside the gene matches. This chain's CDR3 is CSAEDRVVRDTQYF. CDR3 in DNA: TGCAGCGCGGAGGACAGGGTGGTCAGAGATACGCAGTATTTT.

In its sample, this clone was seen once. The chain uses TRBV7-9 and TRBJ2-5; D gene uncertain. This CDR3 spans 11 amino acids. Germline values: CDR1 SEHNR, CDR2 FQNEAQ (reference sequence). Trimming took off 4 bases at V and 4 bases at J, with 4 bases between the two ends. CDR3 protein: CASSSGETQYF. The CDR3 DNA reads as TGTGCCAGCAGCTCTGGAGAGACCCAGTACTTC.